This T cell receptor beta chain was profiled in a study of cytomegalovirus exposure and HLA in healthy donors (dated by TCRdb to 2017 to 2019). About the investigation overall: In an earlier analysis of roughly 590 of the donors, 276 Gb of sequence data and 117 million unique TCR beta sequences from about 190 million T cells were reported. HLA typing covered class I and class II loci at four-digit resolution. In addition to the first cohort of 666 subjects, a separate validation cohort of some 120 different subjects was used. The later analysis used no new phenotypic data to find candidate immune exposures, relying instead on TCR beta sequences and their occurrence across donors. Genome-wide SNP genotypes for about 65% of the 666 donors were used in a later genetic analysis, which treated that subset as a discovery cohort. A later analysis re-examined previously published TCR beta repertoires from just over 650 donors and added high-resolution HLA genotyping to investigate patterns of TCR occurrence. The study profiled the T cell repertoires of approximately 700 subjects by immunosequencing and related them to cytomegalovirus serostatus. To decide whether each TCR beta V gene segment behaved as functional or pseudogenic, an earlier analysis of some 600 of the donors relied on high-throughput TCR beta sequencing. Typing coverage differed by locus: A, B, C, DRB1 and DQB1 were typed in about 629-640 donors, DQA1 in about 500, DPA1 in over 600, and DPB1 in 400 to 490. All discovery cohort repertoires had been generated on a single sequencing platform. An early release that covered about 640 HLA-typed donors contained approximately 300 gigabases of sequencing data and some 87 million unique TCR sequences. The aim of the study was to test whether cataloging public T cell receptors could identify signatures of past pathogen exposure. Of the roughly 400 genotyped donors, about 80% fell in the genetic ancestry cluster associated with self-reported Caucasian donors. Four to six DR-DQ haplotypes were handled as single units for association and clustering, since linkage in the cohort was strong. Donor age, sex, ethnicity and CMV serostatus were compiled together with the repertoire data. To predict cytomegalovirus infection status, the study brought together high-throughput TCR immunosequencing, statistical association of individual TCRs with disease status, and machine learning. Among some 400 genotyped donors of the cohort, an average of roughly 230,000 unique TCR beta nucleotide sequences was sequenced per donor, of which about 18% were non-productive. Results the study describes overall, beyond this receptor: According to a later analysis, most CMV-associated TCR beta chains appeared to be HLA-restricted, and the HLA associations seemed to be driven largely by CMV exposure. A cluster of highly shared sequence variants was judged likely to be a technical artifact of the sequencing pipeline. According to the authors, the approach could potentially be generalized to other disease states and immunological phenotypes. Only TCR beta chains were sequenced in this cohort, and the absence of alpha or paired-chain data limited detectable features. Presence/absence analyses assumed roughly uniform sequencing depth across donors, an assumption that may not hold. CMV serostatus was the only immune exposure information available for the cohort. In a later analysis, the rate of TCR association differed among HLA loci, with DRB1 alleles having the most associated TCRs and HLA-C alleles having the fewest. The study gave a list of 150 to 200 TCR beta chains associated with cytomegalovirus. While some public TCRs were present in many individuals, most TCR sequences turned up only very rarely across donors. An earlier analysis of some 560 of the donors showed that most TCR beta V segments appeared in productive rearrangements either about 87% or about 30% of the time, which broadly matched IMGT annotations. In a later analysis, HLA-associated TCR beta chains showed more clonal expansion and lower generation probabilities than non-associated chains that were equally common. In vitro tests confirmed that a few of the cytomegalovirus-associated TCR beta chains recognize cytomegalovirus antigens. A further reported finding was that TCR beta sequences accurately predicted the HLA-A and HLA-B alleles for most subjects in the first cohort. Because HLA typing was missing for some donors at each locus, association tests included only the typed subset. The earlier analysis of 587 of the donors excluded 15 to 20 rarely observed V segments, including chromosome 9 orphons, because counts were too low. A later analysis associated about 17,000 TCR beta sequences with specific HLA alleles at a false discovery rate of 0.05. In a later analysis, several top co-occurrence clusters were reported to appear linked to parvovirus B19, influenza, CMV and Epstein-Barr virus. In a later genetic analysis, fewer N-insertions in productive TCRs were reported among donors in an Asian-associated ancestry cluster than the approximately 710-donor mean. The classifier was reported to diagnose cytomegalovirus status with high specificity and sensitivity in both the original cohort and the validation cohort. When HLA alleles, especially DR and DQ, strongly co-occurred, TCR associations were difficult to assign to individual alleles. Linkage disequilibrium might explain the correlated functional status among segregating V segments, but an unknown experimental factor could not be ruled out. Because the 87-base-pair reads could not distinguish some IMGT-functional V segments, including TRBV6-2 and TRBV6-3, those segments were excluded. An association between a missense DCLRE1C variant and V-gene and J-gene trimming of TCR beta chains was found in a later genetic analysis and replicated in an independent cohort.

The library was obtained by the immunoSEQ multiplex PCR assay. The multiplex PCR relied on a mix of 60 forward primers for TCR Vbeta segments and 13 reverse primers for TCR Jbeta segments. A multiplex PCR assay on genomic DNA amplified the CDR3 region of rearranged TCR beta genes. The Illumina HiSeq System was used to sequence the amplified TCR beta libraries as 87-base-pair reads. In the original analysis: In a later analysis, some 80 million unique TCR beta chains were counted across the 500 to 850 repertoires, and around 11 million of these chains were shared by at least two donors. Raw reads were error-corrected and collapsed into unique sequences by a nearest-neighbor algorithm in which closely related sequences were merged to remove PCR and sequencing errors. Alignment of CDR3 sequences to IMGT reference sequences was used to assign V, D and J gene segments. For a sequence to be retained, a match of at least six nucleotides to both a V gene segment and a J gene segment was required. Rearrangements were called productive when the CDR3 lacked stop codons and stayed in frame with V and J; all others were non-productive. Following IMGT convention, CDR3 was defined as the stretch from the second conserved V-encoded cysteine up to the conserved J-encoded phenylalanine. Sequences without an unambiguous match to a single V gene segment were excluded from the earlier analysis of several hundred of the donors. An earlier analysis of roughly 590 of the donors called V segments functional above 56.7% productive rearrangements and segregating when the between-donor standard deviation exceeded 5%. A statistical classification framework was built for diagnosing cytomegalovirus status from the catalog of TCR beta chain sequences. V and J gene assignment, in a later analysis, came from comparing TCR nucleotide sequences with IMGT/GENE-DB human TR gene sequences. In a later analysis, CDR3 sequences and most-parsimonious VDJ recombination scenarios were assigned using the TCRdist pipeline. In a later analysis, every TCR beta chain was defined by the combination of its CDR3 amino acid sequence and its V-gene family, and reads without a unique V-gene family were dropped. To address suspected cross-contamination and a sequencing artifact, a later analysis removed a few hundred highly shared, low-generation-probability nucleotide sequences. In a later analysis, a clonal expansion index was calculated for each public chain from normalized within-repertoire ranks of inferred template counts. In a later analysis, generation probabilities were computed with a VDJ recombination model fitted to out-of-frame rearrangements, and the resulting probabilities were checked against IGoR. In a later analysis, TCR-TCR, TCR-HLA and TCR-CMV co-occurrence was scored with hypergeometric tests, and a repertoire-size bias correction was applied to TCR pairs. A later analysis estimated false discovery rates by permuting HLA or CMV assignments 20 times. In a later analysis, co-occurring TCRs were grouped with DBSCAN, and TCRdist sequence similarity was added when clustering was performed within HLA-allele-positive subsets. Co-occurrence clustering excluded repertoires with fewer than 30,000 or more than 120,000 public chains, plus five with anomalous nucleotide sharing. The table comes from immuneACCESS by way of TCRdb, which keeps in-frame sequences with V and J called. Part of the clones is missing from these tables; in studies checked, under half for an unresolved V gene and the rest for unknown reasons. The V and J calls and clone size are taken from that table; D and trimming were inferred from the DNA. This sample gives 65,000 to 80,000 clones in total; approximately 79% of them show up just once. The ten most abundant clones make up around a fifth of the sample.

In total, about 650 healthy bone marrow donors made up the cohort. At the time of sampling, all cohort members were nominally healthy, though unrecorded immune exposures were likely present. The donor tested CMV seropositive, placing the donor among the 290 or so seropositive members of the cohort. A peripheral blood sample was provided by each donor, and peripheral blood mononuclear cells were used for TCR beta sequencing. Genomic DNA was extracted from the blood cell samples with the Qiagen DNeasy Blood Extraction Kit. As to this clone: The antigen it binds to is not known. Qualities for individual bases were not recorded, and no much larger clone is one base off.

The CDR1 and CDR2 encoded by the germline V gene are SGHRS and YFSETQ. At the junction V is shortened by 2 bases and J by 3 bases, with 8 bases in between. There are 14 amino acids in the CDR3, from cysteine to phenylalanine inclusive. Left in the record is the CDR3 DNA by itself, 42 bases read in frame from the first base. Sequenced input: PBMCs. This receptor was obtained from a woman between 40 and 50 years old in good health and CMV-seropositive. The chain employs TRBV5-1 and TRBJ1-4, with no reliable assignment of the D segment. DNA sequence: TGCGCCAGCAGCTTCGGGGAGTCTAATGAAAAACTGTTTTTT. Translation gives CASSFGESNEKLFF.